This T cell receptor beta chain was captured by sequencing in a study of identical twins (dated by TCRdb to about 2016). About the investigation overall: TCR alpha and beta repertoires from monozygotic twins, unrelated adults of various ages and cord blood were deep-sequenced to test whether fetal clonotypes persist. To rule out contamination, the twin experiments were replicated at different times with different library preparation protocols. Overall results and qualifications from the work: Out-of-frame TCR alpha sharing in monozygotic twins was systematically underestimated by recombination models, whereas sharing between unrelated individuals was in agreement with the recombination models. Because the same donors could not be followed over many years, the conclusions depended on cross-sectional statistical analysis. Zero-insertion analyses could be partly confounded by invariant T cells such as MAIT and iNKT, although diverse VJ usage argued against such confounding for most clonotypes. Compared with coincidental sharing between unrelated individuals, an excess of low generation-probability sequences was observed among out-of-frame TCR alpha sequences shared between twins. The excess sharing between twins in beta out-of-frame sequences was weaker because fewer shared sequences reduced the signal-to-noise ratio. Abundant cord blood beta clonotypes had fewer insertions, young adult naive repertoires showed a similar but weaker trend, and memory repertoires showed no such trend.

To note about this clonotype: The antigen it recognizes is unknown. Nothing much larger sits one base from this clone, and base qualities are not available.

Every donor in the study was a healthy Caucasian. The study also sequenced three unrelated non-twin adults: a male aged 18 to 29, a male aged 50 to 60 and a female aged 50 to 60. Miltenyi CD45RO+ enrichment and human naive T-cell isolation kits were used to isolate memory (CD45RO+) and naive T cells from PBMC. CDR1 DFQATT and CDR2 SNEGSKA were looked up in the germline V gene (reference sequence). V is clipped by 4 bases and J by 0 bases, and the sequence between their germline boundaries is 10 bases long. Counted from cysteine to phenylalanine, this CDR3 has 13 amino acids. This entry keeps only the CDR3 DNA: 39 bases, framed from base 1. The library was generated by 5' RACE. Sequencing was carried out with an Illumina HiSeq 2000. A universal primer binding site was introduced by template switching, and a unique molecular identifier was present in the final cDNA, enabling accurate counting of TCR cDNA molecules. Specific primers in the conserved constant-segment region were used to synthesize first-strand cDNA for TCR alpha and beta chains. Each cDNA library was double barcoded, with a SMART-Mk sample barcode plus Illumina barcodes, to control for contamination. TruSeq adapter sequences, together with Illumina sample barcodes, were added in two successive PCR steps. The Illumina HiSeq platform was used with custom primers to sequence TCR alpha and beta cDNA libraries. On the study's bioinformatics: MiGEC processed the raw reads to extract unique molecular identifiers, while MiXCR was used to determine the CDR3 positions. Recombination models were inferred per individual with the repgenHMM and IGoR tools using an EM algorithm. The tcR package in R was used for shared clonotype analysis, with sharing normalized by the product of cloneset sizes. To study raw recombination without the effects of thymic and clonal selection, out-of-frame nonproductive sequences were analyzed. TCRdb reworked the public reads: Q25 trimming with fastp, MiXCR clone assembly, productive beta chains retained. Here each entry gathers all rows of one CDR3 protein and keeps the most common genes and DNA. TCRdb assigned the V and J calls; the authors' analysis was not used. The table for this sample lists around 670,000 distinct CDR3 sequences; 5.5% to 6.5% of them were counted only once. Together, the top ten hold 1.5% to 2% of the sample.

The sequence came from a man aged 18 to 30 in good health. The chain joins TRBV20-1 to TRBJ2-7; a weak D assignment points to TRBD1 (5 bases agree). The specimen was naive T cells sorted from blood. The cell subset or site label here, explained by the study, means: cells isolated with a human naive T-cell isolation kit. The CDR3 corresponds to CSANDRLSYEQYF. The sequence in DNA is TGCAGTGCTAACGACAGACTCTCCTACGAGCAGTACTTC.